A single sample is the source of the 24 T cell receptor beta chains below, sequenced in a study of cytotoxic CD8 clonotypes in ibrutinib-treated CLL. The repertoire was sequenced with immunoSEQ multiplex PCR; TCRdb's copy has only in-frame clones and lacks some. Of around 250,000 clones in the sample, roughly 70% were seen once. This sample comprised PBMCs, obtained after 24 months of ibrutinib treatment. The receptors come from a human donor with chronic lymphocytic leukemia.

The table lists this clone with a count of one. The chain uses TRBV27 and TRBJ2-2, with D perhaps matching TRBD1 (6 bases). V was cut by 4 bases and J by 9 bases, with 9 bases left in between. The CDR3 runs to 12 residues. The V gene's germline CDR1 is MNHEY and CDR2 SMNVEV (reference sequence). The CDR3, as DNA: TGTGCCAGCAGTTATGGGGGCCGGGAGCTGTTTTTT. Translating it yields CASSYGGRELFF.

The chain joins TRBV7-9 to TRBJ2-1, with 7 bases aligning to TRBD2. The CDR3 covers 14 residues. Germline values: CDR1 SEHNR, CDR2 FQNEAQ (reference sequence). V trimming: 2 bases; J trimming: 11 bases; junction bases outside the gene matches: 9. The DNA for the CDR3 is TGTGCCAGCAGCTTAATGTCTAGCGGAGCGCAGCAGTTCTTC. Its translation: CASSLMSSGAQQFF.

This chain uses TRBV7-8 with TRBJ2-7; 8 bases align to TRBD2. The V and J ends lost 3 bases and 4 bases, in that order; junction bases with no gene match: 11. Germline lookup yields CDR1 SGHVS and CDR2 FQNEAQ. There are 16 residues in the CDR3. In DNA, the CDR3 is TGTGCCAGCAGCTTTCCAGGAGCGGGAGACAATTACGAGCAGTACTTC. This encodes CASSFPGAGDNYEQYF. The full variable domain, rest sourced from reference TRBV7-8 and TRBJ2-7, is GAGVSQSPRYKVAKRGQDVALRCDPISGHVSLFWYQQALGQGPEFLTYFQNEAQLDKSGLPSDRFFAERPEGSVSTLKIQRTQQEDSAVYLCASSFPGAGDNYEQYFGPGTRLTVT.

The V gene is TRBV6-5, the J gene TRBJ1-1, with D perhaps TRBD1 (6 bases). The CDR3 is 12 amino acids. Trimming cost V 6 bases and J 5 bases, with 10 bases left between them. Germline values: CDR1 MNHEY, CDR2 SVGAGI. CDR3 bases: TGTGCCAGCAGCAAGGGGGGAACTGAAGCTTTCTTT. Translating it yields CASSKGGTEAFF.

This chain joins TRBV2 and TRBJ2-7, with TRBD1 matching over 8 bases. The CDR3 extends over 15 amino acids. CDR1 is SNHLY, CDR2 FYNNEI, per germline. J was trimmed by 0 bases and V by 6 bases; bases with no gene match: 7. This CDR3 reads CASRLTGVASYEQYF. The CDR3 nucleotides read TGTGCCAGCAGGCTGACAGGGGTCGCCTCCTACGAGCAGTACTTC. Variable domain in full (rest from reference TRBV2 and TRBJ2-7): EPEVTQTPSHQVTQMGQEVILRCVPISNHLYFYWYRQILGQKVEFLVSFYNNEISEKSEIFDDQFSVERPDGSNFTLKIRSTKLEDSAMYFCASRLTGVASYEQYFGPGTRLTVT.

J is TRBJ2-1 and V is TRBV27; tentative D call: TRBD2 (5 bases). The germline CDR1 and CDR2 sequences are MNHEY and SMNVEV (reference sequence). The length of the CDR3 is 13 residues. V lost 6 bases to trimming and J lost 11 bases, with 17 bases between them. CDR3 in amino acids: CASSISLDHKQFF. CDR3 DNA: TGTGCCAGCAGCATTTCACTAGACCATAAGCAGTTCTTC.

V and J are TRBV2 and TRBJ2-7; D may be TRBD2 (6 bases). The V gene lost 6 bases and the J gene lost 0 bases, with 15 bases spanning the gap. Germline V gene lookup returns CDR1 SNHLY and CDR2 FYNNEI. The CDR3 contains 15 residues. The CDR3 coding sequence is TGTGCCAGCAGGACCGGGACTGTAAGCTCCTACGAGCAGTACTTC. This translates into CASRTGTVSSYEQYF.

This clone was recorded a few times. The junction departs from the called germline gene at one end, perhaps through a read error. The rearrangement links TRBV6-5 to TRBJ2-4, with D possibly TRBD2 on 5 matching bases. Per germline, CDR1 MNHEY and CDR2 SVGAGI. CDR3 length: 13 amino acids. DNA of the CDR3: TGTGCCAGCAGTTACTCGTTGGACTCCCCCGGGGACTTC. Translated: CASSYSLDSPGDF.

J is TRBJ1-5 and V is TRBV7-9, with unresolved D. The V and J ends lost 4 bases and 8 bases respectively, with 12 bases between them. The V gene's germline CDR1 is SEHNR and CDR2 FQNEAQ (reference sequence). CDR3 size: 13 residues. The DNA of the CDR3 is TGTGCCAGCAGCTACACCTTTGAGGAGCCCCAGCATTTT. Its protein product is CASSYTFEEPQHF.

The CDR3 loop reads CASSETSPIHYEQYF. The CDR3 coding sequence is TGTGCCAGCAGCGAAACTAGCCCGATTCACTACGAGCAGTACTTC. The genes are TRBV21-1 and TRBJ2-7; the D call TRBD2 from the table was never checked on the DNA. TRBV21-1 is annotated as a pseudogene. CDR3 size: 15 residues.

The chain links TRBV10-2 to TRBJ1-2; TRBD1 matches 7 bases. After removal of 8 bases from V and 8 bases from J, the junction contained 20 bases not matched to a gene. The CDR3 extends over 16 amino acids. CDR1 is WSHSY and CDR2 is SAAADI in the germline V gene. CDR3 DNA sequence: TGCGCCAGCGAGCAGACAGGGAGGGGGCCAACTATGGGCTACACCTTC. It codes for CASEQTGRGPTMGYTF.

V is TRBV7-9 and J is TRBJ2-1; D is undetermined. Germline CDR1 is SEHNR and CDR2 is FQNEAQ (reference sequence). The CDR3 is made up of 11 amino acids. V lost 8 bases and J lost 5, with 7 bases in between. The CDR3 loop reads CASVLNNEQFF. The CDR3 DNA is TGTGCCAGCGTCCTCAACAATGAGCAGTTCTTC.

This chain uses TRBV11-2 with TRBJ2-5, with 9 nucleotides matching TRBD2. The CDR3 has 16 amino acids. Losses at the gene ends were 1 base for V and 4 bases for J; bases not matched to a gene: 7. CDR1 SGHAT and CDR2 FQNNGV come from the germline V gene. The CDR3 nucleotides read TGTGCCAGCAGCTTAGTTGGGACTAGCACGGGAGAGACCCAGTACTTC. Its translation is CASSLVGTSTGETQYF.

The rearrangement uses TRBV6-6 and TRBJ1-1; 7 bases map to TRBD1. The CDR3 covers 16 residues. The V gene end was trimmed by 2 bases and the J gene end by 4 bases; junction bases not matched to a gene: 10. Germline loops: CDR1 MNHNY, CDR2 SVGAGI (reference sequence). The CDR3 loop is CASSYGLGGQFTEAFF. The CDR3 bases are TGTGCCAGCAGTTACGGACTGGGGGGACAGTTCACTGAAGCTTTCTTT.

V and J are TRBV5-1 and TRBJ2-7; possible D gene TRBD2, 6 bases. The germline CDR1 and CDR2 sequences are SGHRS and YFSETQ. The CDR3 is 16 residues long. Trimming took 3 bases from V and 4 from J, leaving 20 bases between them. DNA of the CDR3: TGCGCCAGCAGCTCAGGGACTCGAGGGAGCTTATACGAGCAGTACTTC. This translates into CASSSGTRGSLYEQYF.

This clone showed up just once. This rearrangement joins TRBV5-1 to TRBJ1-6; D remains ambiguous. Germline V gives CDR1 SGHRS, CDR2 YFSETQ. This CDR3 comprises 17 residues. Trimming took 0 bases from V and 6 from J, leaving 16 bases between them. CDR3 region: CASSLAPATGPNSPLHF. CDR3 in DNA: TGCGCCAGCAGCTTGGCCCCAGCGACTGGTCCTAATTCACCCCTCCACTTT.

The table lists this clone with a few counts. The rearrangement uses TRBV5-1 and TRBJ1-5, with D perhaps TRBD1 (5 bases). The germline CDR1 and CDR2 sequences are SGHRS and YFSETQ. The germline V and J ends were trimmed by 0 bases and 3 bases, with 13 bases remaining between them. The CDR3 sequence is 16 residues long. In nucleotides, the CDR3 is TGCGCCAGCAGCTTGGAGGGGACGGGAAACAATCAGCCCCAGCATTTT. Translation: CASSLEGTGNNQPQHF.

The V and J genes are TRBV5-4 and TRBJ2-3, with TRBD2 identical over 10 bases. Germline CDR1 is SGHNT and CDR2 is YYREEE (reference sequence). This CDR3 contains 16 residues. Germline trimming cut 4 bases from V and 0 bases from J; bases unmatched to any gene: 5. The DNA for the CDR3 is TGTGCCAGCAGCACCCGGACTAGCGGTAGCACAGATACGCAGTATTTT. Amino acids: CASSTRTSGSTDTQYF.

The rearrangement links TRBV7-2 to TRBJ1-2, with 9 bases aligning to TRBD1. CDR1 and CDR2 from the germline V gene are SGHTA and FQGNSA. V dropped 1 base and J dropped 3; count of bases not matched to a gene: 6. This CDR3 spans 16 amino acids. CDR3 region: CASSLERDRVDYGYTF. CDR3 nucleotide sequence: TGTGCCAGCAGCTTAGAGAGGGACAGGGTCGACTATGGCTACACCTTC. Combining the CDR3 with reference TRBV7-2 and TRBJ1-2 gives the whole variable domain GAGVSQSPSNKVTEKGKDVELRCDPISGHTALYWYRQSLGQGLEFLIYFQGNSAPDKSGLPSDRFSAERTGGSVSTLTIQRTQQEDSAVYLCASSLERDRVDYGYTFGSGTRLTVV.

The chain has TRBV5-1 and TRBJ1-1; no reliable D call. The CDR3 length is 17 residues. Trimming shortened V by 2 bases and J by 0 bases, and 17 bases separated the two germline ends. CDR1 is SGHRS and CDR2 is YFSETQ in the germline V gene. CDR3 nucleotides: TGCGCCAGCAGCTTACGAGTGGGGTCTCTCATGAACACTGAAGCTTTCTTT. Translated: CASSLRVGSLMNTEAFF.

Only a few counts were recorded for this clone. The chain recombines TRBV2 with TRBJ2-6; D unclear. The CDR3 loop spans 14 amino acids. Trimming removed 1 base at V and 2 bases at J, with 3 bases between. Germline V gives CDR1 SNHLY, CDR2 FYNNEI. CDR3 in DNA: TGTGCCAGCAGTGAAGGGGCTGGGGCCAACGTCCTGACTTTC. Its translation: CASSEGAGANVLTF.

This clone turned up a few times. The CDR3 protein is CAAQEGSGELFF. The CDR3 DNA reads TGTGCCGCGCAGGAGGGCTCCGGGGAGCTGTTTTTT. This chain links TRBV7-9 with TRBJ2-2, with TRBD2 as a possible D gene (6 bases). CDR3 length: 12 amino acids. Germline CDR1 and CDR2: SEHNR and FQNEAQ (reference sequence). V was cut by 11 bases and J by 6 bases, with 13 bases left in between.

The CDR3 is CSVDNSGGVGYTF. The CDR3, as DNA: TGCAGCGTTGATAACTCAGGGGGCGTCGGCTACACCTTC. The rearrangement uses TRBV29-1 and TRBJ1-2; 8 bases map to TRBD1. The junction had 8 bases not matched to a gene; V was cut back by 3 bases and J by 8 bases. From germline, CDR1 is SQVTM and CDR2 ANQGSEA. The CDR3 is 13 amino acids. The variable domain in full, completed from reference TRBV29-1 and TRBJ1-2, reads SAVISQKPSRDICQRGTSLTIQCQVDSQVTMMFWYRQQPGQSLTLIATANQGSEATYESGFVIDKFPISRPNLTFSTLTVSNMSPEDSSIYLCSVDNSGGVGYTFGSGTRLTVV.

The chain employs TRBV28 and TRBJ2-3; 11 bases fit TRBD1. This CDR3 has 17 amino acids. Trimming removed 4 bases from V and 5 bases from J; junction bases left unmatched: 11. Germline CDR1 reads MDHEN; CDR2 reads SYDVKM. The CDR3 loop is CASSSRTGGFGIDTQYF. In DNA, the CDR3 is TGTGCCAGCAGTTCCCGGACAGGGGGCTTTGGTATAGATACGCAGTATTTT.